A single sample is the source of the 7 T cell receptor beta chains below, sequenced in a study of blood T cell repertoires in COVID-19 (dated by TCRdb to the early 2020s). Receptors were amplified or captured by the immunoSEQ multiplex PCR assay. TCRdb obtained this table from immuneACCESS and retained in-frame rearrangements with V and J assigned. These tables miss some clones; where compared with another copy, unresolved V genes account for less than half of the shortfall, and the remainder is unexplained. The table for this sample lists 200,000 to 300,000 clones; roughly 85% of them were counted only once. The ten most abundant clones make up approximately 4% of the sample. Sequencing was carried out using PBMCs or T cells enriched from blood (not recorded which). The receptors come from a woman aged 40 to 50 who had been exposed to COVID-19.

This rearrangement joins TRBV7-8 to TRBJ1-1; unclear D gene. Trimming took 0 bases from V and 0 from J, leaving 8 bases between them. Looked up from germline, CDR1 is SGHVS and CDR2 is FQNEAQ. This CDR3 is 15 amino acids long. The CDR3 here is CASSLAGSMNTEAFF. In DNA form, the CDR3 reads TGTGCCAGCAGCTTAGCGGGCAGCATGAACACTGAAGCTTTCTTT.

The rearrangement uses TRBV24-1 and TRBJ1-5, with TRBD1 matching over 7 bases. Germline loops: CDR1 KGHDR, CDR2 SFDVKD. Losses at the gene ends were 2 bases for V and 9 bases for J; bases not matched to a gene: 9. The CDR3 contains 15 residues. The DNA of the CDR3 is TGTGCCACCAGTGATTCGGACAGGCCCGCAGGGCCCCAGCATTTT. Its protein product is CATSDSDRPAGPQHF.

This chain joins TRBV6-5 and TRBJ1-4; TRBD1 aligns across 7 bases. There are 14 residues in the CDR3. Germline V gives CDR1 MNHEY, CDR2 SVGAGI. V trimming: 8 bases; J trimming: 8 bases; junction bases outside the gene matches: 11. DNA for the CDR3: TGTGCCAGCCGCAAGACAGGGAGCGGGGAAAAACTGTTTTTT. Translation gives CASRKTGSGEKLFF.

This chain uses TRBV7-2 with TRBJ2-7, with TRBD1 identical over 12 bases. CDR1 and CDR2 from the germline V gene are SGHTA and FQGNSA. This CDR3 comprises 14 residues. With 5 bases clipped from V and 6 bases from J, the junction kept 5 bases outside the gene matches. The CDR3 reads CASSGGTGGTEQYF. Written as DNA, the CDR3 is TGTGCCAGCAGCGGGGGGACAGGGGGCACCGAGCAGTACTTC. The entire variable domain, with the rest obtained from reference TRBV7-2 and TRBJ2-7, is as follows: GAGVSQSPSNKVTEKGKDVELRCDPISGHTALYWYRQSLGQGLEFLIYFQGNSAPDKSGLPSDRFSAERTGGSVSTLTIQRTQQEDSAVYLCASSGGTGGTEQYFGPGTRLTVT.

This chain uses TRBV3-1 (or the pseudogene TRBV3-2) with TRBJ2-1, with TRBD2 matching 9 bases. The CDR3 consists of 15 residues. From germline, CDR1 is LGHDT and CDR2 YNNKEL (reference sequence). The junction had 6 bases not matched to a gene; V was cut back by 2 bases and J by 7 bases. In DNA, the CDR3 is TGTGCCAGCAGCCAATATAGCGGGGGCGGGAATGAGCAGTTCTTC. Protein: CASSQYSGGGNEQFF.

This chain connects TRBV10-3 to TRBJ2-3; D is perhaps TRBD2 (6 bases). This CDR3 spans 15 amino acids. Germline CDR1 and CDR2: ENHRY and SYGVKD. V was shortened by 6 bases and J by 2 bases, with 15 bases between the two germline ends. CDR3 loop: CAISPEGRATDTQYF. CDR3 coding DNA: TGTGCCATCAGCCCGGAGGGTAGGGCCACAGATACGCAGTATTTT.

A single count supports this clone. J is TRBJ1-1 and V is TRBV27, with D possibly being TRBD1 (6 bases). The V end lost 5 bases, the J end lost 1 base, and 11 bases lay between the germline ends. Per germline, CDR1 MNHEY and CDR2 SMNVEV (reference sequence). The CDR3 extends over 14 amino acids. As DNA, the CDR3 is TGTGCCAGCAGTCCCGGACAGCCGAACACTGAAGCTTTCTTT. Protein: CASSPGQPNTEAFF.